The 32 T cell receptor beta chains given below trace back to one sample, sequenced in a study of OX40 agonist ivuxolimab in advanced cancers. Receptor libraries were prepared by the immunoSEQ multiplex PCR assay. TCRdb carries this immuneACCESS record with in-frame sequences only. Its versions omit some clonotypes, under half of them owing to an unresolved V gene in the studies checked, with the rest unexplained. This sample holds about 69,000 clones; roughly 90% were observed only once. About 10% of the sample is taken by the ten largest. The sequencing here drew on CD4+ or CD8+ T cells sorted from blood, taken in a trial of the OX40 agonist ivuxolimab. The receptors derive from an adult with an advanced solid tumor such as melanoma, head and neck, liver or kidney cancer.

This rearrangement joins TRBV10-2 to TRBJ2-2, with D tentatively TRBD2 (5 bases). Deletions cut 4 bases from V and 6 bases from J, with 12 bases between. The CDR3 covers 14 residues. CDR1 is WSHSY and CDR2 is SAAADI in the germline V gene. CDR3 loop: CASSGGLASGELFF. In DNA, the CDR3 is TGCGCCAGCAGTGGAGGGCTAGCATCCGGGGAGCTGTTTTTT.

This chain uses TRBV5-1 with TRBJ2-5, with D possibly being TRBD1 (6 bases). V lost 0 bases to trimming and J lost 5 bases, with 14 bases between them. Germline CDR1 reads SGHRS; CDR2 reads YFSETQ. The CDR3 totals 15 residues. The CDR3 DNA reads as TGCGCCAGCAGCTTGGCCGGGACATTAGGGGAGACCCAGTACTTC. It codes for CASSLAGTLGETQYF.

This clone occurred a few times. The chain recombines TRBV7-2 with TRBJ1-5; 7 bases map to TRBD1. V lost 5 bases and J lost 0; bases outside the gene matches: 4. CDR1 SGHTA and CDR2 FQGNSA come from the germline V gene. This CDR3 has 15 residues. CDR3 sequence (DNA): TGTGCCAGCAGCCCAGGGGGATATAGCAATCAGCCCCAGCATTTT. This encodes CASSPGGYSNQPQHF.

The chain has TRBV6-5 and TRBJ1-4; 10 bases agree with TRBD1. Germline V gene data show CDR1 as MNHEY and CDR2 as SVGAGI. The CDR3 runs 14 residues. V was clipped by 8 bases and J by 10 bases; unmatched bases: 10. In nucleotides, the CDR3 is TGTGCCAGCCTCCTGCGACAGGGGGCAGGAAAACTGTTTTTT. Its protein product is CASLLRQGAGKLFF.

This clone has only one observation. V and J are TRBV28 and TRBJ1-4; maybe TRBD1 (5 bases). Germline-derived CDR1 and CDR2 are MDHEN and SYDVKM. Trimming left V 8 bases short and J 2 bases short, with 12 bases between. This CDR3 has 14 residues. The CDR3 loop reads CASGAYFTNEKLFF. CDR3 DNA: TGTGCCAGCGGGGCCTATTTTACTAATGAAAAACTGTTTTTT.

This chain uses TRBV18 with TRBJ1-2; 7 positions match TRBD1. This CDR3 has 15 residues. CDR1 and CDR2 (germline): KGHSH, LQKENI. Trimming cost V 2 bases and J 4 bases; bases outside gene matches: 7. In DNA form, the CDR3 reads TGTGCCAGCTCACCATCGGACAGGTCCGGCTATGGCTACACCTTC. It specifies CASSPSDRSGYGYTF.

CDR3 nucleotides: TGTGCCAGCAGTTCGGGACAACTAACTAACTATGGCTACACCTTC. This gives the protein CASSSGQLTNYGYTF. The chain has TRBV28 and TRBJ1-2, with a tentative D call TRBD1 (6 bases). CDR3 size: 15 residues. V was shortened by 4 bases and J by 0 bases, with 12 bases between the two germline ends. Per the germline V gene, CDR1 is MDHEN and CDR2 is SYDVKM.

The chain uses TRBV5-5 and TRBJ2-1, with 7 positions matching TRBD2. The CDR3 is made up of 15 amino acids. J gave up 4 bases and V 2 bases, and 6 bases lay outside the gene matches. From germline, CDR1 is SGHKS and CDR2 YYEKEE (reference sequence). The CDR3 region has the DNA TGTGCCAGCAGCTTAGCGGGAAGGGATTACAATGAGCAGTTCTTC. Its protein product is CASSLAGRDYNEQFF.

The chain uses TRBV11-2 and TRBJ2-1; 8 nucleotides agree with TRBD2. J gave up 8 bases and V 6 bases, and 12 bases lay outside the gene matches. CDR1 and CDR2 (germline): SGHAT, FQNNGV. The CDR3 consists of 15 residues. CDR3 in DNA: TGTGCCAGCAGAGATTGGACTAGCAGGGGCTATGAGCAGTTCTTC. It specifies CASRDWTSRGYEQFF.

V usage is TRBV6-4 and J usage is TRBJ1-1; no definite D call. Germline V gene data show CDR1 as MRHNA and CDR2 as SNTAGT. V was pared by 4 bases and J by 13 bases, with 19 bases between. The CDR3 runs to 13 residues. CDR3 protein: CASSGESFRRGFF. The CDR3 coding sequence is TGTGCCAGCAGTGGGGAAAGCTTCCGAAGAGGTTTCTTT.

This rearrangement joins TRBV4-3 to TRBJ2-5; TRBD1 agrees at 9 bases. The germline V gene has CDR1 LGHNA and CDR2 YSLEER. CDR3 size: 14 residues. V was pared by 2 bases and J by 5 bases, with 3 bases of the junction left unmatched. The CDR3 spells CASSQTDRGETQYF. CDR3 nucleotide sequence: TGCGCCAGCAGCCAAACGGACAGGGGTGAGACCCAGTACTTC.

The chain couples TRBV7-6 to TRBJ2-4; TRBD2 matches 8 bases. The ends lost 5 bases at V and 4 bases at J; junction bases unmatched: 7. There are 15 residues in the CDR3. Germline-derived CDR1 and CDR2 are SGHVS and FNYEAQ. The chain's CDR3 is CASSTPASGKNIQYF. In DNA, the CDR3 is TGTGCCAGCAGCACCCCGGCTAGCGGGAAAAACATTCAGTACTTC.

The CDR3 sequence is CASNSPGTTSSYNEQFF. DNA of the CDR3: TGTGCCAGCAACTCCCCGGGGACGACTAGCTCCTACAATGAGCAGTTCTTC. The chain links TRBV7-2 to TRBJ2-1; D is possibly TRBD2 (6 bases). The CDR3 runs to 17 residues. V was trimmed by 7 bases and J by 0 bases, leaving 19 bases between them. Germline V lookup: CDR1 SGHTA, CDR2 FQGNSA. The full variable domain, in which reference TRBV7-2 and TRBJ2-1 provide the parts outside the CDR3, is GAGVSQSPSNKVTEKGKDVELRCDPISGHTALYWYRQSLGQGLEFLIYFQGNSAPDKSGLPSDRFSAERTGGSVSTLTIQRTQQEDSAVYLCASNSPGTTSSYNEQFFGPGTRLTVL.

This rearrangement joins TRBV28 to TRBJ1-2, with D unresolved. The CDR3 length is 11 residues. Deletions cut 3 bases from V and 6 bases from J, with 5 bases between. The germline V gene encodes CDR1 MDHEN and CDR2 SYDVKM. The CDR3 reads CASSFPDGYTF. The CDR3 DNA is TGTGCCAGCAGTTTCCCTGATGGCTACACCTTC.

The CDR3 sequence is CASSEGGQGNVGTQYF. The CDR3 coding sequence is TGTGCCAGCAGCGAAGGGGGACAGGGGAACGTCGGGACCCAGTACTTC. The chain has TRBV11-2 and TRBJ2-5; 10 nucleotides line up with TRBD1. CDR1 and CDR2 (germline): SGHAT, FQNNGV. CDR3 length equals 16 residues. The ends lost 5 bases at V and 7 bases at J; junction bases unmatched: 13.

The V gene is TRBV6-5, the J gene TRBJ2-3, with D uncertain. Per germline, CDR1 MNHEY and CDR2 SVGAGI. CDR3 size: 15 residues. Trimming cost V 0 bases and J 2 bases, with 9 bases left between them. The CDR3 protein is CASSYSSLPTDTQYF. The CDR3 DNA sequence: TGTGCCAGCAGTTACTCGAGTCTACCCACAGATACGCAGTATTTT.

The chain links TRBV28 to TRBJ2-5, with 12 bases matching TRBD2. CDR3 length: 17 residues. Germline lookup yields CDR1 MDHEN and CDR2 SYDVKM. The V gene end was trimmed by 6 bases and the J gene end by 5 bases; junction bases not matched to a gene: 13. CDR3 coding DNA: TGTGCCAGCAGCGCGGATCTAGCGGGAGGGCCGGTCGAGACCCAGTACTTC. This codes for CASSADLAGGPVETQYF.

This chain joins TRBV18 and TRBJ2-7; possibly TRBD2 for D (5 bases). Trimming cost V 2 bases and J 3 bases, with 11 bases left between them. CDR1 is KGHSH, CDR2 LQKENI, per germline. CDR3 size: 14 residues. CDR3 residues: CASSPRHGVYEQYF. For the CDR3, the DNA is TGTGCCAGCTCACCAAGGCACGGGGTCTACGAGCAGTACTTC.

The chain is built from TRBV7-8 and TRBJ2-7, with a tentative D call TRBD2 (5 bases). Germline CDR1 is SGHVS and CDR2 is FQNEAQ. Trimming left V 2 bases short and J 4 bases short, with 12 bases between. The CDR3 runs to 14 residues. As DNA, the CDR3 is TGTGCCAGCAGCTTACTGGACTCAACTTACGAGCAGTACTTC. Residues: CASSLLDSTYEQYF.

V gene TRBV5-5 combines with J gene TRBJ2-5; D perhaps matches TRBD2 (7 bases). The germline gives CDR1 SGHKS, CDR2 YYEKEE (reference sequence). Trimming took 0 bases from V and 4 from J, leaving 16 bases between them. There are 16 residues in the CDR3. DNA for the CDR3: TGTGCCAGCAGCTTGGATGGGGGGGCGAGGGGAGAGACCCAGTACTTC. Residues: CASSLDGGARGETQYF. The full variable domain, completed using reference TRBV5-5 and TRBJ2-5, is DAGVTQSPTHLIKTRGQQVTLRCSPISGHKSVSWYQQVLGQGPQFIFQYYEKEERGRGNFPDRFSARQFPNYSSELNVNALLLGDSALYLCASSLDGGARGETQYFGPGTRLLVL.

The table lists this clone with a count of one. The chain is built from TRBV19 and TRBJ2-7, with unresolved D. The CDR3 extends over 16 amino acids. The germline V gene encodes CDR1 LNHDA and CDR2 SQIVND (reference sequence). V was pared by 8 bases and J by 2 bases, with 22 bases between. The CDR3 sequence is CASLLRRTGPTYEQYF. In nucleotides, the CDR3 is TGTGCCAGTCTTTTACGCAGGACGGGTCCTACCTACGAGCAGTACTTC.

The DNA of the CDR3 is TGTGCCAGCAGCCCCGGTAGGAACACTGAAGCTTTCTTT. This codes for CASSPGRNTEAFF. The chain is built from TRBV6-5 and TRBJ1-1; D ambiguous. In germline, CDR1 is MNHEY, CDR2 SVGAGI. The CDR3 is 13 amino acids. V was pared by 6 bases and J by 1 base, with 9 bases between.

V is TRBV28 and J is TRBJ1-2; D remains unclear. Germline lookup yields CDR1 MDHEN and CDR2 SYDVKM. The CDR3 consists of 11 residues. V was shortened by 8 bases and J by 5 bases, with 9 bases between the two germline ends. The DNA of the CDR3 is TGTGCCAGCGGGCTTGGGTATGGCTACACCTTC. Translating it yields CASGLGYGYTF.

The V and J genes are TRBV4-1 and TRBJ2-7; 10 bases are a match to TRBD2. The CDR3 consists of 16 residues. V lost 0 bases to trimming and J lost 2 bases; unmatched junction nucleotides: 4. Germline CDR1 MGHRA, CDR2 YSYEKL. CDR3 region: CASSQERSGRAYEQYF. CDR3 in DNA: TGCGCCAGCAGCCAAGAACGGAGCGGGAGGGCCTACGAGCAGTACTTC.

This clone appeared a single time. V and J are TRBV11-3 and TRBJ2-1, with TRBD2 matching 11 bases. The CDR3 runs 15 residues. Trimming at V came to 8 bases and at J to 3 bases, leaving 6 bases not matched to a gene. Looked up from germline, CDR1 is SGHNT and CDR2 is YENEEA. In DNA form, the CDR3 reads TGTGCCAGCCGAACCGGGACTAGCGGCTACAATGAGCAGTTCTTC. Translation gives CASRTGTSGYNEQFF.

The rearrangement links TRBV6-6 to TRBJ2-1, with D possibly being TRBD1 or TRBD2 (6 bases each). Germline CDR1 is MNHNY and CDR2 is SVGAGI (reference sequence). Trimming stripped 0 bases from V and 9 bases from J, with 15 bases between. This CDR3 comprises 15 residues. CDR3 protein: CASSYSIQGGREQFF. Here the CDR3 DNA reads TGTGCCAGCAGTTACTCGATACAGGGAGGTCGTGAGCAGTTCTTC.

The rearrangement links TRBV28 to TRBJ1-4; D is uncertain. The CDR3 sequence is 12 residues long. Germline assignment: CDR1 MDHEN and CDR2 SYDVKM. Trimming stripped 3 bases from V and 8 bases from J, with 7 bases between. CDR3 protein: CASSFLREKLFF. In nucleotides, the CDR3 is TGTGCCAGCAGTTTCCTACGGGAAAAACTGTTTTTT.

The chain employs TRBV10-3 and TRBJ1-5; tentative D call: TRBD1 (5 bases). Looked up from germline, CDR1 is ENHRY and CDR2 is SYGVKD. Trimming left V 10 bases short and J 4 bases short, with 17 bases between. The CDR3 totals 14 residues. The CDR3 region has the DNA TGTGCCACGACGACAGACCTCTCTAATCAGCCCCAGCATTTT. It translates to CATTTDLSNQPQHF.

This chain joins TRBV7-6 and TRBJ1-6, with D possibly TRBD1 on 5 matching bases. The length of the CDR3 is 12 residues. The V end lost 2 bases, the J end lost 10 bases, and 6 bases lay between the germline ends. Looked up from germline, CDR1 is SGHVS and CDR2 is FNYEAQ. The CDR3 loop reads CASSLKGSPLHF. CDR3 sequence (DNA): TGTGCCAGCAGCTTAAAGGGGTCACCCCTCCACTTT.

This chain joins TRBV15 and TRBJ2-3, with D perhaps TRBD1 (6 bases). Trimming removed 3 bases at V and 0 bases at J, with 13 bases between. The CDR3 covers 16 residues. In germline, CDR1 is LNHNV, CDR2 YYDKDF (reference sequence). The CDR3 DNA reads TGTGCCACCAGCAGTGATCCAGACAGGAGCACAGATACGCAGTATTTT. This gives the protein CATSSDPDRSTDTQYF.

CDR3 DNA: TGTGCCAGCAGTTTTCGTCAGTGGGGGGAGACCCAGTACTTC. Amino acids: CASSFRQWGETQYF. The chain couples TRBV27 to TRBJ2-5; D may match TRBD1 or TRBD2 (5 bases each). Deletions cut 3 bases from V and 5 bases from J, with 13 bases between. Germline V gene lookup returns CDR1 MNHEY and CDR2 SMNVEV (reference sequence). This CDR3 contains 14 residues.

J is TRBJ2-3 and V is TRBV7-9, with 7 positions matching TRBD1. This CDR3 region has 14 residues. CDR1 is SEHNR, CDR2 FQNEAQ, per germline (reference sequence). Trimming took 1 base from V and 5 from J; bases not matched to a gene: 3. CDR3 sequence reads: CASSLGQGRDTQYF. Written as DNA, the CDR3 is TGTGCCAGCAGCTTAGGACAGGGACGAGATACGCAGTATTTT.